Given below is one TCR beta chain in context. The data derive from a study of T cell responses to AZD1222 COVID-19 vaccine. Generated by immunoSEQ multiplex PCR, the TCRdb table keeps only in-frame clones and is missing some. The sample lists some 130,000 clones; around 90% were seen once. The CDR3 is 16 amino acids. Germline assignment: CDR1 MNHEY and CDR2 SVGAGI. V was trimmed by 2 bases and J by 3 bases, leaving 13 bases between them. This sample comprised peripheral blood, obtained on day 0 of AZD1222 vaccination. This sequence joins TRBV6-5 and TRBJ2-2; perhaps TRBD1 as D (6 bases). The receptor was derived from an adult in good health. CDR3 region: CASSYGVGAHTGELFF. CDR3 DNA sequence: TGTGCCAGCAGTTACGGGGTGGGGGCACACACCGGGGAGCTGTTTTTT.